Listed below are T cell receptor beta chains from one sample, sequenced in a study of T-cell memory formation after mild COVID-19. TCRdb called the 5' RACE reads again in MiXCR, with one record for every CDR3 protein. This sample has about 290,000 distinct CDR3 sequences; more than 15% occur once, and the top ten carry roughly 22%. Material for sequencing was PBMCs or a T cell subset sorted from them (not recorded which). Every receptor here comes from a man between 18 and 35 years old who had mild COVID-19 (a few samples of this study predate the infection). Cell type and time point are not known. The CDR3 runs from the conserved cysteine through the conserved F or W. The D gene is left open where the match is weak. Size is stated for part of the rows, as once, few or many counts, or as a class when the clone is expanded.

D gene	V gene	clone size	J gene	CDR3 protein	CDR3 DNA
TRBD1	TRBV7-8	few	TRBJ1-6	CASSLTGTGMGSPLHF	TGTGCCAGCAGCCTAACTGGGACAGGGATGGGTTCACCCCTCCACTTT
-	TRBV4-3	-	TRBJ1-2	CASSQEGGRTQYGYTF	TGCGCCAGCAGCCAAGAAGGGGGTAGGACCCAGTATGGCTACACCTTC
TRBD2	TRBV24-1	few	TRBJ2-5	CATSDHTSGGGLETQYF	TGTGCCACCAGTGATCACACTAGCGGGGGGGGCTTGGAGACCCAGTACTTC
-	TRBV29-1	few	TRBJ2-7	CSVRPGTSPYEQYF	TGCAGCGTCCGTCCCGGGACATCTCCCTACGAGCAGTACTTC
-	TRBV29-1	few	TRBJ2-2	CSVDGARGSTGELFF	TGCAGCGTTGATGGGGCTCGGGGGAGCACCGGGGAGCTGTTTTTT
TRBD1	TRBV7-9	-	TRBJ1-2	CASSTPRGLDGYTF	TGTGCCAGCAGCACCCCCAGGGGGCTGGATGGCTACACCTTC
-	TRBV7-9	few	TRBJ1-4	CASSEGGEKLFF	TGTGCCAGCAGCGAAGGTGGTGAAAAACTGTTTTTT
-	TRBV27	few	TRBJ1-2	CASSLNSHYGYTF	TGTGCCAGCAGTTTGAACAGCCACTATGGCTACACCTTC
TRBD2	TRBV19	-	TRBJ2-3	CASSTLGLAGLDTQYF	TGTGCCAGTAGTACCCTCGGGCTAGCGGGGTTGGATACGCAGTATTTT
-	TRBV12-3/TRBV12-4	few	TRBJ2-1	CASKAQGSYNEQFF	TGTGCAAGCAAAGCGCAGGGATCGTACAATGAGCAGTTCTTC
-	TRBV6-5	few	TRBJ1-6	CASRRIYNSPLHF	TGTGCCAGCAGAAGGATCTATAATTCACCCCTCCACTTT
TRBD1	TRBV12-5	few	TRBJ2-7	CASGLVPGTGLYEQYF	TGTGCTAGTGGTTTGGTACCCGGGACAGGGCTATACGAGCAGTACTTC
TRBD2	TRBV7-9	many	TRBJ2-5	CASSFGGGQETQYF	TGTGCCAGCAGCTTCGGCGGGGGACAAGAGACCCAGTACTTC
-	TRBV4-3	many	TRBJ2-1	CASSQDLFEGSDEQFF	TGCGCCAGCAGCCAAGATCTCTTTGAGGGCTCGGATGAGCAGTTCTTC
-	TRBV6-6	many	TRBJ2-7	CASSRYLEQYF	TGTGCCAGCAGCCGGTACCTCGAGCAGTACTTC
TRBD2	TRBV12-3/TRBV12-4	-	TRBJ2-3	CASSFRGLAGGRDTQYF	TGTGCCAGCAGTTTCCGGGGGCTAGCGGGAGGGAGAGATACGCAGTATTTT
TRBD1	TRBV5-6	-	TRBJ1-1	CASSVTGVTEAFF	TGTGCCAGCAGCGTCACAGGGGTCACTGAAGCTTTCTTT
TRBD1	TRBV9	-	TRBJ2-3	CASNVGGVLGDTQYF	TGTGCCAGCAACGTAGGGGGCGTGCTCGGTGATACGCAGTATTTT
TRBD1	TRBV12-3/TRBV12-4	few	TRBJ1-2	CASKTGTEGYTF	TGTGCCAGCAAAACCGGGACAGAGGGCTACACCTTC
-	TRBV12-3/TRBV12-4	few	TRBJ2-5	CASLPGGPQETQYF	TGTGCCAGCCTCCCGGGGGGCCCCCAAGAGACCCAGTACTTC
-	TRBV4-1	many	TRBJ2-1	CASSQDRGPYNEQFF	TGCGCCAGCAGCCAAGACAGGGGCCCCTACAATGAGCAGTTCTTC
TRBD1	TRBV28	many	TRBJ1-1	CASSLTGYTEAFF	TGTGCCAGCAGTCTGACAGGGTACACTGAAGCTTTCTTT
-	TRBV6-1	-	TRBJ2-3	CASSGQARGSTDTQYF	TGTGCCAGCAGCGGCCAGGCGCGGGGAAGCACAGATACGCAGTATTTT
-	TRBV20-1	few	TRBJ2-3	CSARVPPGTDTQYF	TGCAGTGCTAGAGTCCCCCCCGGCACAGATACGCAGTATTTT
-	TRBV4-3	few	TRBJ2-3	CASSQDGNTDTQYF	TGCGCCAGCAGCCAAGATGGGAACACAGATACGCAGTATTTT
TRBD2	TRBV2	few	TRBJ2-2	CASTLTSGNTGELFF	TGTGCCAGCACCCTGACTAGCGGAAACACCGGGGAGCTGTTTTTT
TRBD1	TRBV19	many	TRBJ1-5	CASSGTGGVQPQHF	TGTGCCAGTAGCGGGACAGGGGGAGTTCAGCCCCAGCATTTT
TRBD1	TRBV7-9	few	TRBJ2-7	CASSSYRGRTPFYEQYF	TGTGCCAGCAGCTCTTACAGGGGGCGAACCCCCTTCTACGAGCAGTACTTC
-	TRBV28	-	TRBJ1-1	CASSSFTNTEAFF	TGTGCCAGCAGTTCTTTTACGAACACTGAAGCTTTCTTT
-	TRBV5-6	-	TRBJ1-2	CASRYLQGSNYGYTF	TGTGCCAGCAGATATCTCCAGGGGTCGAACTATGGCTACACCTTC
-	TRBV6-4	-	TRBJ1-5	CASSEQGKGQPQHF	TGTGCCAGCAGTGAACAGGGAAAGGGTCAGCCCCAGCATTTT
TRBD1	TRBV4-1	-	TRBJ1-2	CASSQGQLGYTF	TGCGCCAGCAGCCAGGGACAGTTGGGTTACACCTTC
TRBD1	TRBV3-1	-	TRBJ2-2	CASSEHRGQTGELFF	TGTGCCAGCAGCGAACACAGGGGGCAAACCGGGGAGCTGTTTTTT
TRBD1	TRBV7-2	-	TRBJ1-2	CASSPRDRDRYTF	TGTGCCAGCAGCCCCCGGGACAGGGACCGCTACACCTTC
-	TRBV6-6	-	TRBJ1-2	CASSVYQGRANYGYTF	TGTGCCAGCAGTGTCTACCAGGGTAGGGCTAACTATGGCTACACCTTC
TRBD2	TRBV7-8	few	TRBJ2-1	CASMRPGGTSTNNEQFF	TGTGCCAGCATGCGACCGGGGGGGACTAGTACCAACAATGAGCAGTTCTTC
-	TRBV11-1	-	TRBJ2-5	CASSYDGGTQYF	TGTGCCAGCAGCTACGACGGGGGGACCCAGTACTTC
-	TRBV12-3/TRBV12-4	few	TRBJ2-2	CASVYRTAAGELFF	TGTGCCAGCGTTTATCGGACAGCCGCCGGGGAGCTGTTTTTT
-	TRBV6-2/TRBV6-3	-	TRBJ1-2	CASSLQGQDGYTF	TGTGCCAGCAGCCTTCAGGGTCAGGATGGCTACACCTTC
-	TRBV7-6	few	TRBJ2-3	CASSFSPLGRATSTDTQYF	TGTGCCAGCAGCTTTTCCCCTCTAGGTCGAGCCACGTCCACAGATACGCAGTATTTT
-	TRBV5-1	-	TRBJ1-4	CASSWGDATNEKLFF	TGCGCCAGCAGCTGGGGGGATGCAACTAATGAAAAACTGTTTTTT